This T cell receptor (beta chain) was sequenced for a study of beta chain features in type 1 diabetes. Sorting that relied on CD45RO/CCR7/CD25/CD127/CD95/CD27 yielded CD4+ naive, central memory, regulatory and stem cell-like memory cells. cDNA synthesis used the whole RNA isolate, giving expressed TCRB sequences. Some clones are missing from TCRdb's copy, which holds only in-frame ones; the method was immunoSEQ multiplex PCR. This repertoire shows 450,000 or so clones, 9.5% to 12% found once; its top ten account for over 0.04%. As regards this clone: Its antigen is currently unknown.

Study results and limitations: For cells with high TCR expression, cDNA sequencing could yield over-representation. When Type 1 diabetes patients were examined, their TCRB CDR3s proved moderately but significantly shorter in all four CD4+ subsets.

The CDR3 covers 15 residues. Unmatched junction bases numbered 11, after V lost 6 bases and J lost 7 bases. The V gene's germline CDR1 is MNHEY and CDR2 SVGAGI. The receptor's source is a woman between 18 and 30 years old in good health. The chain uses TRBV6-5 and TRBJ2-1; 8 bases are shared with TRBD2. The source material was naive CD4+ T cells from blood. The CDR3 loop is CASSPLSGSRNEQFF. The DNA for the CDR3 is TGTGCCAGCAGCCCCCTGAGCGGGAGTAGAAATGAGCAGTTCTTC.